The rows below give T cell receptor beta chains drawn from one sample of a study of radiotherapy plus CTLA-4 blockade in lung cancer. The assay was immunoSEQ multiplex PCR, and TCRdb's table has in-frame clones only and misses some. The data contain roughly 130,000 clones, 90% of them singletons. The sample consisted of peripheral blood, taken from a patient treated with radiotherapy plus ipilimumab. These TCRs come from a human donor with non-small cell lung cancer that progressed on radiotherapy plus ipilimumab. Both conserved end residues are part of each CDR3. A D gene is named only where the DNA matches it firmly. Rows give clone size only sometimes, using once, few, many, or a class for an expanded clone.

TRBJ1-1	TRBV5-1	once	.	CASSLPGQNTEAFF	TGCGCCAGCAGCTTGCCCGGACAGAACACTGAAGCTTTCTTT
TRBJ2-5	TRBV29-1	once	TRBD2	CSVDLGTSVETQYF	TGCAGCGTTGACCTCGGGACTAGCGTAGAGACCCAGTACTTC
TRBJ2-1	TRBV5-4	.	.	CASSLLGTTYNEQFF	TGTGCCAGCAGCTTGTTAGGCACCACTTACAATGAGCAGTTCTTC
TRBJ2-1	TRBV5-1	.	TRBD2	CASSGSETSGIGEQFF	TGCGCCAGCTCGGGCTCGGAGACTAGCGGGATTGGTGAGCAGTTCTTC
TRBJ1-5	TRBV6-4	few	.	CAIRPPARSNQPQHF	TGTGCCATAAGGCCCCCAGCACGGAGCAATCAGCCCCAGCATTTT
TRBJ2-1	TRBV29-1	.	.	CSVGGNEQFF	TGCAGCGTTGGCGGGAATGAGCAGTTCTTC
TRBJ2-6	TRBV7-9	.	.	CASSPLGLTISGANVLTF	TGTGCCAGCAGCCCATTGGGCCTTACAATCTCTGGGGCCAACGTCCTGACTTTC
TRBJ2-3	TRBV6-1	once	TRBD1	CASSADRGGDTQYF	TGTGCCAGCAGTGCGGACAGGGGCGGAGATACGCAGTATTTT
TRBJ1-2	TRBV28	.	TRBD1	CASQSGGIYGYTF	TGTGCCAGCCAGTCAGGGGGCATCTATGGCTACACCTTC
TRBJ2-2	TRBV11-2	.	.	CASSSPVGLGDTGELFF	TGTGCCAGCAGCTCCCCCGTAGGGCTAGGTGACACCGGGGAGCTGTTTTTT
TRBJ2-3	TRBV5-4	.	.	CASSLGGSSTDTQYF	TGTGCCAGCAGCTTAGGCGGGTCTAGCACAGATACGCAGTATTTT
TRBJ2-7	TRBV2	.	.	CASGTFSSYEQYF	TGTGCCAGCGGCACATTTAGCTCCTACGAGCAGTACTTC
TRBJ1-2	TRBV18	.	.	CASSTTPPNYGYTF	TGTGCCAGCTCGACCACCCCGCCAAACTATGGCTACACCTTC
TRBJ2-6	TRBV6-1	.	.	CASSEVTGTRERLSGANVLTF	TGTGCCAGCAGTGAAGTAACAGGGACACGGGAGCGGCTCTCTGGGGCCAACGTCCTGACTTTC
TRBJ2-7	TRBV5-1	.	.	CASSLVPGETYEQYF	TGCGCCAGCAGCTTGGTCCCAGGTGAAACCTACGAGCAGTACTTC
TRBJ2-2	TRBV5-4	.	TRBD2	CASRARGGDTGELFF	TGTGCCAGCAGAGCTAGGGGAGGGGACACCGGGGAGCTGTTTTTT
TRBJ2-5	TRBV11-2	once	.	CASSLVEETQYF	TGTGCCAGCAGCTTAGTGGAAGAGACCCAGTACTTC
TRBJ1-5	TRBV5-1	.	.	CASSPGGRGIDAQPQHF	TGCGCCAGCAGCCCCGGGGGCAGGGGAATTGATGCTCAGCCCCAGCATTTT
TRBJ2-7	TRBV20-1	.	.	CSATNADEQYF	TGCAGTGCTACAAACGCCGACGAGCAGTACTTC
TRBJ2-7	TRBV6-1	.	.	CASSSRMGRVYF	TGTGCCAGCAGTTCCCGAATGGGCCGGGTGTACTTC
TRBJ1-3	TRBV9	.	.	CASSVTFSASGNTIYF	TGTGCCAGCAGCGTAACTTTCTCCGCCTCTGGAAACACCATATATTTT
TRBJ1-1	TRBV19	.	.	CASSTRALTNTEAFF	TGTGCCAGTAGTACCCGGGCCTTGACGAACACTGAAGCTTTCTTT
TRBJ1-4	TRBV11-2	.	.	CASSPLSANEKLFF	TGTGCCAGCAGCCCCTTGAGTGCCAATGAAAAACTGTTTTTT
TRBJ2-2	TRBV4-2	.	.	CASSPFPLLSSNTGELFF	TGTGCCAGCAGCCCCTTTCCCCTTCTTAGCTCGAACACCGGGGAGCTGTTTTTT
TRBJ1-5	TRBV15	.	.	CATSRDRGEHQPQHF	TGTGCCACCAGCAGAGATAGAGGGGAGCATCAGCCCCAGCATTTT
TRBJ1-2	TRBV10-3	.	.	CAISTGAGQRSSLGYTF	TGTGCCATCTCCACCGGGGCTGGACAGCGGTCCTCACTTGGCTACACCTTC
TRBJ2-2	TRBV5-1	.	.	CASSLGDTAYGELFF	TGCGCCAGCAGCTTGGGGGACACTGCTTACGGGGAGCTGTTTTTT
TRBJ1-2	TRBV12-2	.	.	CASRHAGPPVGYYGYTF	TGTGCAAGTCGCCACGCGGGCCCTCCTGTGGGGTACTATGGCTACACCTTC
TRBJ2-3	TRBV2	.	.	CASSEEVTTTDTQYF	TGTGCCAGCAGTGAAGAGGTCACCACCACAGATACGCAGTATTTT
TRBJ2-3	TRBV25-1	.	TRBD1	CASSDPIGQGIDTQYF	TGTGCCAGCAGTGACCCCATCGGACAGGGTATAGATACGCAGTATTTT
TRBJ1-2	TRBV5-1	.	.	CASSLDGRGGYTF	TGCGCCAGCAGCTTGGACGGCAGGGGTGGCTACACCTTC
TRBJ1-1	TRBV6-5	few	TRBD1	CASSPDRGGTEAFF	TGTGCCAGCAGCCCAGACAGGGGTGGCACTGAAGCTTTCTTT
TRBJ2-5	TRBV7-2	.	TRBD1	CASSLQTGQQETQYF	TGTGCCAGCAGTTTACAGACAGGGCAGCAAGAGACCCAGTACTTC
TRBJ1-2	TRBV30	.	.	CAWSVGYNYGYTF	TGTGCCTGGAGTGTGGGATACAACTATGGCTACACCTTC
TRBJ1-2	TRBV9	.	.	CASSVAGTASGYTF	TGTGCCAGCAGCGTAGCAGGGACGGCTTCGGGCTACACCTTC
TRBJ1-1	TRBV23-1	.	TRBD1	CASRQPGTGVAEAFF	TGCGCCAGCAGACAACCCGGGACAGGGGTCGCCGAAGCTTTCTTT
TRBJ1-1	TRBV5-6	.	TRBD1	CASSSLWDRYMNTEAFF	TGTGCCAGCAGCTCCTTGTGGGACAGATACATGAACACTGAAGCTTTCTTT
TRBJ1-1	TRBV6-5	once	.	CASHRAGGTEAFF	TGTGCCAGCCACAGGGCCGGGGGCACTGAAGCTTTCTTT
TRBJ2-7	TRBV18	.	.	CASSPNQIHEQYF	TGTGCCAGCTCACCTAATCAGATCCACGAGCAGTACTTC
TRBJ2-7	TRBV18	.	.	CASSPASSYEQYF	TGTGCCAGCTCACCAGCCAGCTCCTACGAGCAGTACTTC
TRBJ2-7	TRBV18	.	TRBD1	CASSSSTGAYEQYF	TGTGCCAGCTCATCGTCAACAGGGGCCTACGAGCAGTACTTC
TRBJ2-1	TRBV2	.	TRBD2	CASSRLAGASYNEQFF	TGTGCCAGCAGTAGACTAGCGGGGGCATCCTACAATGAGCAGTTCTTC
TRBJ1-4	TRBV7-9	.	.	CASSPRGEKLFF	TGTGCCAGCAGCCCCCGGGGGGAAAAACTGTTTTTT
TRBJ2-3	TRBV6-1	.	.	CASTPPTRTDTQYF	TGTGCCAGCACTCCGCCAACCCGCACAGATACGCAGTATTTT
TRBJ2-5	TRBV5-1	.	TRBD2	CASSFPAGELGETQYF	TGCGCCAGCAGCTTTCCAGCGGGAGAATTGGGAGAGACCCAGTACTTC
TRBJ1-3	TRBV10-3	once	.	CAISPRGGDWSSGNTIYF	TGTGCCATCAGTCCGAGGGGAGGGGACTGGAGCTCTGGAAACACCATATATTTT
TRBJ2-3	TRBV18	.	.	CASSPRQAGPDTQYF	TGTGCCAGCTCACCTCGCCAGGCGGGTCCAGATACGCAGTATTTT
TRBJ2-1	TRBV6-5	.	TRBD1	CASSPTGGPYNEQFF	TGTGCCAGCAGCCCCACAGGGGGTCCCTACAATGAGCAGTTCTTC
TRBJ1-2	TRBV14	.	.	CASSQGGVDGYTF	TGTGCCAGCAGCCAAGGCGGGGTGGATGGCTACACCTTC
TRBJ2-5	TRBV5-1	.	TRBD1	CASSSPWTGGRETQYF	TGCGCCAGCAGCTCCCCCTGGACAGGAGGTCGAGAGACCCAGTACTTC
TRBJ2-2	TRBV6-6	.	.	CASSPRINTGELLF	TGTGCCAGCAGTCCACGGATAAACACCGGGGAGCTGCTTTTT
TRBJ1-4	TRBV25-1	.	.	CASSSGTINEKLFF	TGTGCCAGCTCCAGTGGGACAATTAATGAAAAACTGTTTTTT
TRBJ1-2	TRBV7-9	.	TRBD1	CASSSMPGQEFDGYTF	TGTGCCAGCAGCTCCATGCCGGGACAGGAGTTCGATGGCTACACCTTC